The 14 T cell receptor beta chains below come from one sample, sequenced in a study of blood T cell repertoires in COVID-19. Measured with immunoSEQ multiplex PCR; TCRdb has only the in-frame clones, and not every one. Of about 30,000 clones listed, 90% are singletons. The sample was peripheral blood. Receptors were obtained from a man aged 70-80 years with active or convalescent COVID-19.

The CDR3: CASSSGLAVSEQYF. The CDR3 region has the DNA TGTGCCAGCAGCTCGGGACTAGCAGTAAGCGAGCAGTACTTC. The chain recombines TRBV5-6 with TRBJ2-7, with 9 bases fitting TRBD2. The CDR3 runs 14 residues. Trimming at V came to 3 bases and at J to 6 bases, leaving 7 bases not matched to a gene. CDR1 SGHDT and CDR2 YYEEEE come from the germline V gene.

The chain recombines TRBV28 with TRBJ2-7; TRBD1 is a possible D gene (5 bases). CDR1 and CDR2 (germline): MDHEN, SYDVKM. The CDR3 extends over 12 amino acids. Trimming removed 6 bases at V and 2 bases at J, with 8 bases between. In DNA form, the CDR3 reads TGTGCCAGCAGATCAGGGACCTACGAGCAGTACTTC. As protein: CASRSGTYEQYF. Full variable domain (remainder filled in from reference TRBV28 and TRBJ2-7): DVKVTQSSRYLVKRTGEKVFLECVQDMDHENMFWYRQDPGLGLRLIYFSYDVKMKEKGDIPEGYSVSREKKERFSLILESASTNQTSMYLCASRSGTYEQYFGPGTRLTVT.

The CDR3 coding sequence is TGTGCCAGCAGCAGAAACGGTACAGGCTATGGCTACACCTTC. Encoded protein: CASSRNGTGYGYTF. V gene TRBV21-1 combines with J gene TRBJ1-2; the D segment call TRBD1 is taken from the table without a DNA check. TRBV21-1 is annotated as a pseudogene. This CDR3 region has 14 residues.

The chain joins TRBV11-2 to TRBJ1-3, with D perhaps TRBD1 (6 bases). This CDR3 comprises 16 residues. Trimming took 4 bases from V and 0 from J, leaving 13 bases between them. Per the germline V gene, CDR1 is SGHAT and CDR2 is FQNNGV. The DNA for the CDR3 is TGTGCCAGCAGCTATCTCAGGGGCGGCTCTGGAAACACCATATATTTT. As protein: CASSYLRGGSGNTIYF.

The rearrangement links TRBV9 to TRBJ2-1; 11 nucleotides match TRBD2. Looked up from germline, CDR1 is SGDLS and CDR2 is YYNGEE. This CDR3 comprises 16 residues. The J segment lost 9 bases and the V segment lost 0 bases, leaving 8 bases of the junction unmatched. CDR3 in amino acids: CASSVEVSGGAGEQFF. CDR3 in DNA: TGTGCCAGCAGCGTAGAGGTTAGCGGGGGGGCCGGTGAGCAGTTCTTC.

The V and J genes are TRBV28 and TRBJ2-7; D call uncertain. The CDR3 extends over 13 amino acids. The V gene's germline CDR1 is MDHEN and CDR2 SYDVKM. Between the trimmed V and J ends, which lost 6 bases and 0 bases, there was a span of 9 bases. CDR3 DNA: TGTGCCAGCAGCCCAGGCCTCTCCTACGAGCAGTACGTC. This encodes CASSPGLSYEQYV.

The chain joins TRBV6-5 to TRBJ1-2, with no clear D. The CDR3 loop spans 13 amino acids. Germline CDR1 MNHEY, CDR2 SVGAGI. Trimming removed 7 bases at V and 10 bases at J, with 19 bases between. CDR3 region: CASIEGGLGYYTF. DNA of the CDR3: TGTGCCAGCATCGAAGGAGGGTTGGGATACTACACCTTC.

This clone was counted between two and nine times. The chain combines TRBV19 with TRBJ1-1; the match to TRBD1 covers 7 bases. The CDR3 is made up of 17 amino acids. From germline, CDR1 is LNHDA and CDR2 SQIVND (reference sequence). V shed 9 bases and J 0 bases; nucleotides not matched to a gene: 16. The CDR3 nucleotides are TGTGCCAGCAGCCCCGGGACAGATCGTTATATGAACACTGAAGCTTTCTTT. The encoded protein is CASSPGTDRYMNTEAFF.

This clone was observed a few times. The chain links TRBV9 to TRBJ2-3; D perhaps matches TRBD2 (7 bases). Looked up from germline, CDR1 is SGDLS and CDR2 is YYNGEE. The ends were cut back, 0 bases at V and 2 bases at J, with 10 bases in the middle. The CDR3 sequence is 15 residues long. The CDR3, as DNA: TGTGCCAGCAGCGTAGGCGGGGGCTACACAGATACGCAGTATTTT. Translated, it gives CASSVGGGYTDTQYF.

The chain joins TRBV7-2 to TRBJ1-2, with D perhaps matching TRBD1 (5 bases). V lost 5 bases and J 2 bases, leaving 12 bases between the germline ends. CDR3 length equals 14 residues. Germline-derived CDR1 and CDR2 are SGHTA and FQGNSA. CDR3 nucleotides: TGTGCCAGCAGCCTCGAAGGGGTAAACTATGGCTACACCTTC. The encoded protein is CASSLEGVNYGYTF.

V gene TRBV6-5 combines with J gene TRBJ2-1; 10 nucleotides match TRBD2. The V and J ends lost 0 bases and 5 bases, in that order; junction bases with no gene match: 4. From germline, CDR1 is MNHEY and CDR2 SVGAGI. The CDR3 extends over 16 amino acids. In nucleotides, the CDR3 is TGTGCCAGCAGTTACTCGATAGCGGGGGGAAACAATGAGCAGTTCTTC. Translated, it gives CASSYSIAGGNNEQFF.

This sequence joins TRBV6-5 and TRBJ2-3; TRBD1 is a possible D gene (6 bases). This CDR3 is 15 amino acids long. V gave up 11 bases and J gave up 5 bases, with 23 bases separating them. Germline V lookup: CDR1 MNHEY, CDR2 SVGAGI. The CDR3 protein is CASSSRPQGGDTQYF. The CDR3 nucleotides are TGTGCCTCTTCGAGTCGACCTCAAGGGGGAGATACGCAGTATTTT.

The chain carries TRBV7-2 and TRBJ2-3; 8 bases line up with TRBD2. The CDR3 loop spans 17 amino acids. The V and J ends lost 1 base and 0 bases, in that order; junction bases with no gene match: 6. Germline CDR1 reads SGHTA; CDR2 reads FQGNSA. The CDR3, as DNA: TGTGCCAGCAGCTTAGTTCCGGGGGGGCGTAGCACAGATACGCAGTATTTT. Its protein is CASSLVPGGRSTDTQYF.

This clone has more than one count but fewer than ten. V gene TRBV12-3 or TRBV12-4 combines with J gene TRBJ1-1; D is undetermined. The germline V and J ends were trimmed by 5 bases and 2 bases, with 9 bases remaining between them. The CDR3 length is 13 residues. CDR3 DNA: TGTGCCAGCAGTAATCAGATAAACACTGAAGCTTTCTTT. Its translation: CASSNQINTEAFF.